The entry that follows covers one T cell receptor (beta chain) sequence. Its antigen is unknown. The final CDR3 position lacks the conserved phenylalanine or tryptophan, pointing to a likely read error. TCRdb itself ran the RT-PCR reads through MiXCR, one entry per CDR3 protein. This table has about 190,000 distinct CDR3 sequences, around 15% appearing once. This CDR3 is built from 14 residues. The V and J ends lost 3 bases and 2 bases respectively, with 9 bases between them. The germline V gene encodes CDR1 LNHDA and CDR2 SQIVND (reference sequence). The entry originates in a study of response to subunit inactivated influenza vaccine. Findings of the study overall: Few additional T cells are recruited per seasonal influenza vaccination, authors suggested.

Sequencing used CD8+ T cells sorted from PBMCs, obtained 4 to 6 days after vaccination. The receptor was derived from a man aged 45-65 years who received an inactivated influenza vaccine. The chain recombines TRBV19 with TRBJ2-3, with D unclear. This CDR3 is CASSILGHTDTQYL. DNA for the CDR3: TGTGCCAGTAGTATTCTGGGTCACACAGATACGCAGTATCTT.